The following is a TCR beta chain sequence with its context. Antigen specificity is unknown. These data originate in a study of beta chain features in type 1 diabetes. Every isolated RNA sample was fully reverse transcribed, so sequencing captured expressed TCRB transcripts. Data came from immunoSEQ multiplex PCR; TCRdb stores just in-frame clones and leaves some out. The sample lists approximately 260,000 clones; around 20% were seen once. Study-wide points: Here, the possible influence of HLA type (on TCRB rearrangement) remained unresolved. Moderate but significant shortening of TCRB CDR3s was recorded in all four CD4+ subsets from Type 1 diabetes patients.

The source is a middle-aged woman with type 1 diabetes. Specimen: naive CD4+ T cells from blood.

Here the CDR3 DNA reads TGTGCCAGCTCCGACCTACAGAGCAATCAGCCCCAGCATTTT. This codes for CASSDLQSNQPQHF. The gene calls are TRBV18 and TRBJ1-5; D is uncertain. The V gene lost 6 bases and the J gene lost 1 base, with 10 bases spanning the gap. The CDR3 totals 14 residues. Looked up from germline, CDR1 is KGHSH and CDR2 is LQKENI.